This TCR beta chain stems from a study of PD-L1 blockade in urothelial cancer. Looking at the study overall: Study patients had been treated with 0 to 3 previous chemotherapy regimens. Across blood samples, T cells had a median count of 141,255. Blood was tested 3 weeks (second dose) and 6 weeks into treatment.

The CDR3 has 13 amino acids. Patients in the study were battling locally advanced or metastatic urothelial carcinoma. Some clones are missing from TCRdb's copy, which holds only in-frame ones; the method was immunoSEQ multiplex PCR. The data hold roughly 50,000 clones, with approximately 75% observed a single time. The input for sequencing was PBMCs, taken around atezolizumab (anti-PD-L1) treatment. The TCR was taken from a man aged 65-85 years with urothelial cancer. The chain joins TRBV7-5 to TRBJ2-7; TRBD2, the table's D call, lacks a check against the DNA. TRBV7-5 is designated a pseudogene. The CDR3 here is CARSHGGLGEQYF. In DNA, the CDR3 is TGTGCCAGAAGCCACGGGGGTCTGGGGGAGCAGTACTTC.